This is a list of T cell receptor beta chains from one sample in a study of blood T cell repertoires in COVID-19. TCRdb keeps only in-frame clones here, not all; method: immunoSEQ multiplex PCR. This table holds 90,000 to 100,000 clones, approximately 79% found once. Sequencing was performed on peripheral blood. The receptors shown here come from a man in his 70s with active or convalescent COVID-19. Each CDR3 is given with its conserved first and last residue. A D gene is named only where the DNA matches it firmly. A clone size is listed for some rows: how often the clone was seen (once, few, many), or a class if it is expanded.

length,V,D,size,J,CDR3,DNA
13,TRBV14,-,-,TRBJ1-2,CASSLTGSYGYTF,TGTGCCAGCAGTCTAACAGGGAGCTATGGCTACACCTTC
13,TRBV2,-,once,TRBJ2-3,CASIQGSTDTQYF,TGTGCCAGCATCCAGGGAAGCACAGATACGCAGTATTTT
15,TRBV7-8,-,-,TRBJ2-5,CASSFHLAFGETQYF,TGTGCCAGCAGCTTCCACCTAGCATTCGGAGAGACCCAGTACTTC
15,TRBV11-3,-,-,TRBJ2-1,CASSKDRSSYNEQFF,TGTGCCAGCAGCAAGGACAGAAGCTCCTACAATGAGCAGTTCTTC
13,TRBV27,TRBD2,-,TRBJ2-5,CAIAPLAGETQYF,TGTGCCATCGCCCCACTAGCGGGAGAGACCCAGTACTTC
13,TRBV11-2,-,few,TRBJ2-7,CASSQQETYEQYF,TGTGCCAGCAGCCAACAAGAAACCTACGAGCAGTACTTC
14,TRBV5-3,-,few,TRBJ2-7,CARSLYLEVFEQYF,TGTGCCAGAAGCTTGTACCTCGAGGTCTTCGAGCAGTACTTC
15,TRBV4-1,TRBD1,-,TRBJ1-5,CASSQEGQQGQPQHF,TGCGCCAGCAGCCAAGAGGGACAGCAAGGTCAGCCCCAGCATTTT
14,TRBV5-1,-,-,TRBJ1-2,CASSLAVVNYGYTF,TGCGCCAGCAGCTTGGCCGTCGTTAACTATGGCTACACCTTC
14,TRBV2,TRBD2,-,TRBJ2-1,CASRTGTSNNEQFF,TGTGCCAGCAGGACCGGGACTAGTAATAATGAGCAGTTCTTC
13,TRBV6-5,-,-,TRBJ1-2,CASSLLGGYGYTF,TGTGCCAGCAGTCTCCTCGGCGGATATGGCTACACCTTC
18,TRBV9,-,-,TRBJ2-3,CASSGVGHPTTPTDTQYF,TGTGCCAGCAGCGGCGTGGGACATCCAACCACCCCCACAGATACGCAGTATTTT
16,TRBV9,-,-,TRBJ2-7,CASSPLRDMGSGEQYF,TGTGCCAGCAGCCCCCTACGAGACATGGGTTCGGGGGAGCAGTACTTC
14,TRBV6-5,TRBD2,-,TRBJ2-3,CASSTSGRADTQYF,TGTGCCAGCAGTACTAGCGGGAGGGCAGATACGCAGTATTTT
17,TRBV5-8,TRBD2,-,TRBJ2-5,CASSLGFLAGGQETQYF,TGTGCCAGCAGCTTGGGTTTCTTAGCGGGGGGACAAGAGACCCAGTACTTC
17,TRBV7-6,TRBD2,-,TRBJ2-5,CASSGPTSGGYQETQYF,TGTGCCAGCAGCGGACCAACTAGCGGGGGGTACCAAGAGACCCAGTACTTC
14,TRBV3-1/TRBV3-2,-,-,TRBJ1-2,CASSQGQSNYGYTF,TGTGCCAGCAGCCAAGGGCAGTCTAACTATGGCTACACCTTC
14,TRBV5-1,-,-,TRBJ2-5,CASSPSAVQETQYF,TGCGCCAGCAGCCCGTCAGCGGTCCAAGAGACCCAGTACTTC
12,TRBV10-2,-,-,TRBJ1-2,CASSPQAYGYTF,TGCGCCAGCAGTCCACAGGCTTATGGCTACACCTTC
18,TRBV5-1,-,-,TRBJ2-4,CASSLGSLTPLAKNIQYF,TGCGCCAGCAGCTTGGGCTCCCTAACCCCTCTAGCCAAAAACATTCAGTACTTC
14,TRBV28,TRBD2,-,TRBJ2-1,CASRVVAGWGEQFF,TGTGCCAGCAGGGTGGTAGCGGGATGGGGTGAGCAGTTCTTC
16,TRBV6-1,-,-,TRBJ2-6,CASSEVLPPRANVLTF,TGTGCCAGCAGTGAAGTTCTTCCCCCTAGGGCCAACGTCCTGACTTTC
14,TRBV7-2,TRBD1,-,TRBJ1-1,CASSFSTGGTEAFF,TGTGCCAGCAGCTTTTCGACAGGGGGTACTGAAGCTTTCTTT
15,TRBV29-1,TRBD2,-,TRBJ2-3,CSVRPSGGPGDTQYF,TGCAGCGTCCGCCCCTCGGGGGGGCCTGGGGATACGCAGTATTTT
16,TRBV27,-,-,TRBJ2-7,CASSLLIIASSYEQYF,TGTGCCAGCAGTTTATTGATCATCGCGAGCTCCTACGAGCAGTACTTC
14,TRBV5-1,TRBD2,few,TRBJ2-5,CASSFGTSRETQYF,TGCGCCAGCAGCTTCGGGACTAGCCGGGAGACCCAGTACTTC
16,TRBV4-1,TRBD2,-,TRBJ2-5,CASSHSSSGGAETQYF,TGCGCCAGCAGCCACTCGTCTAGCGGGGGGGCGGAGACCCAGTACTTC
12,TRBV19,-,-,TRBJ1-5,CASSTGFQPQHF,TGTGCCAGTAGTACAGGGTTCCAGCCCCAGCATTTT
12,TRBV19,-,-,TRBJ2-3,CASRPQGDTQYF,TGTGCCAGCCGACCACAGGGAGATACGCAGTATTTT
15,TRBV5-4,TRBD1,once,TRBJ2-3,CASSPRGPGPDTQYF,TGTGCCAGCAGCCCCAGGGGGCCTGGACCCGATACGCAGTATTTT